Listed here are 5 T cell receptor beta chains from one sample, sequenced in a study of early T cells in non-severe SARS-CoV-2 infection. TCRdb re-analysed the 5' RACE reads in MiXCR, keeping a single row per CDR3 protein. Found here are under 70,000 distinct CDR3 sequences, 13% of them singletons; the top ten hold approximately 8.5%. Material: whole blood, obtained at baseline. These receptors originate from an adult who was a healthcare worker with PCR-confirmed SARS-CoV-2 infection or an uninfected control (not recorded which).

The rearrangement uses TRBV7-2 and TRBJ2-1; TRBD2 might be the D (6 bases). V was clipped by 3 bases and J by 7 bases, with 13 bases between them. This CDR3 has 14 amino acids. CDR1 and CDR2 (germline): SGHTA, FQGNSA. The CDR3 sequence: CASSFGGSKNEQFF. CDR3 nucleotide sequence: TGTGCCAGCAGCTTTGGGGGGAGTAAAAATGAGCAGTTCTTC.

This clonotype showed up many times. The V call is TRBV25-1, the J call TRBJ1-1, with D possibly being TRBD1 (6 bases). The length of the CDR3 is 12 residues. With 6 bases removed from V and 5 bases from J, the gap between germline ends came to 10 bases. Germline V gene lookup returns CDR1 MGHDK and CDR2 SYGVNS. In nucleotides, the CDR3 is TGTGCCAGCAGAGAGGGGGGGACTGAAGCTTTCTTT. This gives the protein CASREGGTEAFF.

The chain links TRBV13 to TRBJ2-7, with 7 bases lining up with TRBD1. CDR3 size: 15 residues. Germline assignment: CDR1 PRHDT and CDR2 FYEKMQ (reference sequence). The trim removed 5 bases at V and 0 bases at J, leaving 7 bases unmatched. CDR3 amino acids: CASSPGQAHSYEQYF. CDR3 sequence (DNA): TGTGCCAGCAGCCCCGGACAGGCTCACTCCTACGAGCAGTACTTC. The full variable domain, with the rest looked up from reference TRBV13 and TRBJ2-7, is AAGVIQSPRHLIKEKRETATLKCYPIPRHDTVYWYQQGPGQDPQFLISFYEKMQSDKGSIPDRFSAQQFSDYHSELNMSSLELGDSALYFCASSPGQAHSYEQYFGPGTRLTVT.

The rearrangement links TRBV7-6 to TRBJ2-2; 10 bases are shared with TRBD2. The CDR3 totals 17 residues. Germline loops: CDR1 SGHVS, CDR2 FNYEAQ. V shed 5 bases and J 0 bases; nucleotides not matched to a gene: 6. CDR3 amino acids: CASSPLAGASNTGELFF. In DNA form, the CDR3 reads TGTGCCAGCAGCCCGCTAGCGGGGGCCTCGAACACCGGGGAGCTGTTTTTT.

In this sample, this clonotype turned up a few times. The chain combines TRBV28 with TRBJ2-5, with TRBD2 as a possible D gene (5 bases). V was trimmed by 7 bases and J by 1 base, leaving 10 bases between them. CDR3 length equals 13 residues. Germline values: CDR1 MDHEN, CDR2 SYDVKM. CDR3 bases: TGTGCCAGCAACCGGGGAAGCCAAGAGACCCAGTACTTC. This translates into CASNRGSQETQYF.